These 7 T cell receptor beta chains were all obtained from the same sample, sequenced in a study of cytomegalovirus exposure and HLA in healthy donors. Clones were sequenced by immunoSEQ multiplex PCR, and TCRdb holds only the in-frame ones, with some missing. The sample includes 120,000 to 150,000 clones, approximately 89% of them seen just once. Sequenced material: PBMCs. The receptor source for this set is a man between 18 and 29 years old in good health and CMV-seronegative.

CDR3 coding DNA: TGTGCCAGCAGCTTAGGGCTAGCGGGGCAGTTCTTC. This translates into CASSLGLAGQFF. V usage is TRBV7-2 and J usage is TRBJ2-1; 8 positions agree with TRBD2. The ends lost 1 base at V and 12 bases at J; junction bases unmatched: 2. CDR3 length: 12 amino acids. Germline V gives CDR1 SGHTA, CDR2 FQGNSA.

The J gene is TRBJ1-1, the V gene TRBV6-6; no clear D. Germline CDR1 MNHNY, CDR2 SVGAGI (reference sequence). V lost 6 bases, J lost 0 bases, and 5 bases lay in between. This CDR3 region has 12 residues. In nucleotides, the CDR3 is TGTGCCAGCAGCACTCTGAACACTGAAGCTTTCTTT. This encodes CASSTLNTEAFF.

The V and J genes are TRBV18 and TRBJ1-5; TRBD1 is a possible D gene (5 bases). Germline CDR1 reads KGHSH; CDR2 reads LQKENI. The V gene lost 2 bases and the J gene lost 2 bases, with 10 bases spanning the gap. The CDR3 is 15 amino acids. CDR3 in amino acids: CASSPTGGGNQPQHF. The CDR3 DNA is TGTGCCAGCTCACCAACGGGGGGTGGCAATCAGCCCCAGCATTTT.

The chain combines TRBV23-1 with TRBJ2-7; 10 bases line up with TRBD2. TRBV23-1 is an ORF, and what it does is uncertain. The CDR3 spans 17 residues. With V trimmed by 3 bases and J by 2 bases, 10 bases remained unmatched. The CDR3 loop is CASSHRFGLAGAYEQYV. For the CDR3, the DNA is TGCGCCAGCAGTCATCGGTTTGGGCTAGCGGGAGCCTACGAGCAGTACGTC.

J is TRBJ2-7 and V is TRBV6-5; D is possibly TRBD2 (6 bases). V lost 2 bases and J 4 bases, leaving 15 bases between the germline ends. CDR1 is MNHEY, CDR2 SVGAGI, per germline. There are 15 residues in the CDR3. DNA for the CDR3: TGTGCCAGCAGTTACGGGACTTCTATTCAGTACGAGCAGTACTTC. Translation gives CASSYGTSIQYEQYF.

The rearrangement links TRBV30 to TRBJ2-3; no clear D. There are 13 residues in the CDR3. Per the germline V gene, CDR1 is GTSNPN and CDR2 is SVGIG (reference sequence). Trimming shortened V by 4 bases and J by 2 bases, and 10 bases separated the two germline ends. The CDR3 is CAWTAGNTDTQYF. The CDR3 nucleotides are TGTGCCTGGACGGCAGGTAACACAGATACGCAGTATTTT.

The CDR3 region has the DNA TGTGCCAGCAGCAGGGGGACGAACACTGAAGCTTTCTTT. It specifies CASSRGTNTEAFF. The chain uses TRBV7-9 and TRBJ1-1, with D maybe TRBD1 (6 bases). The germline V and J ends were trimmed by 5 bases and 1 base, with 8 bases remaining between them. CDR3 length equals 13 residues. Germline V lookup: CDR1 SEHNR, CDR2 FQNEAQ (reference sequence). The full variable domain, in which reference TRBV7-9 and TRBJ1-1 provide the parts outside the CDR3, is DTGVSQNPRHKITKRGQNVTFRCDPISEHNRLYWYRQTLGQGPEFLTYFQNEAQLEKSRLLSDRFSAERPKGSFSTLEIQRTEQGDSAMYLCASSRGTNTEAFFGQGTRLTVV.